Below are 2 T cell receptor beta chains sequenced from a single sample in a study of shared clonotypes between healthy human individuals. Using immunoSEQ multiplex PCR, the repertoire was profiled, and TCRdb retains in-frame clones only, with some absent. The sample yields about 2.4 million clones, 93% seen once. Sequenced input: naive CD4+ T cells from PBMCs. Subset indicated: CD45RA+ positively selected. The receptors derive from a man between 18 and 35 years old in good health. Some clones in this sample may be carry-over from other donors' samples.

The CDR3 DNA follows: TGTGCCTGGAGAGCGGCGGGAGGTTACAATGAGCAGTTCTTC. Translation gives CAWRAAGGYNEQFF. V gene TRBV30 combines with J gene TRBJ2-1; 8 bases agree with TRBD2. The length of the CDR3 is 14 residues. V trimming: 3 bases; J trimming: 4 bases; junction bases outside the gene matches: 5. Per germline, CDR1 GTSNPN and CDR2 SVGIG (reference sequence).

The gene calls are TRBV29-1 and TRBJ2-5; D call uncertain. The DNA end lines up better with TRBJ2-7; the J call may be wrong. This CDR3 has 11 amino acids. Germline V CDR1 and CDR2: SQVTM, ANQGSEA. CDR3 residues: CSVVWVDEQYF. CDR3 nucleotide sequence: TGCAGCGTTGTATGGGTAGACGAGCAGTACTTC.